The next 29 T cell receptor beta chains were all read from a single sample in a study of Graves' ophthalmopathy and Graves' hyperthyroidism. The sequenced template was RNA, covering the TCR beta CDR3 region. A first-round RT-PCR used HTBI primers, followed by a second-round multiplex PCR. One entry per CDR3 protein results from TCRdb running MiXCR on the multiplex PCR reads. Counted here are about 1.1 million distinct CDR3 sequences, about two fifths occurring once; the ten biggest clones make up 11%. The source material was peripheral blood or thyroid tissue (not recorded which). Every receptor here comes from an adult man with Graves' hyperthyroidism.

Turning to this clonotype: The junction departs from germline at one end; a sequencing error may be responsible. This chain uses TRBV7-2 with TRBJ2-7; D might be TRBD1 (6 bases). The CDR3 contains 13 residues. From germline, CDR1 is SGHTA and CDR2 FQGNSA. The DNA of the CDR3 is TGTGCCAGCAGGGGGACATACGCCTACGAGCAGTGCTTC. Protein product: CASRGTYAYEQCF.

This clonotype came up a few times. This CDR3 reads CAWSVWGDRANTEAFF. DNA of the CDR3: TGTGCCTGGAGTGTATGGGGGGACAGGGCGAACACTGAAGCTTTCTTT. The chain combines TRBV30 with TRBJ1-1, with TRBD1 matching 9 bases. The ends lost 0 bases at V and 1 base at J; junction bases unmatched: 6. Germline CDR1 reads GTSNPN; CDR2 reads SVGIG (reference sequence). The CDR3 contains 16 residues.

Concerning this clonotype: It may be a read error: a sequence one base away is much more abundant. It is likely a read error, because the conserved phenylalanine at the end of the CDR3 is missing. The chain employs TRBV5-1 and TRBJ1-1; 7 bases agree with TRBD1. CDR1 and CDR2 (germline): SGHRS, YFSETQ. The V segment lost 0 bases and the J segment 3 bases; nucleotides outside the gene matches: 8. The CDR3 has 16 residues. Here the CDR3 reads CASSLGRGRFDTEAFS. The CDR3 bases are TGCGCCAGCAGCTTGGGAAGGGGGCGTTTTGACACTGAAGCTTTCTCT.

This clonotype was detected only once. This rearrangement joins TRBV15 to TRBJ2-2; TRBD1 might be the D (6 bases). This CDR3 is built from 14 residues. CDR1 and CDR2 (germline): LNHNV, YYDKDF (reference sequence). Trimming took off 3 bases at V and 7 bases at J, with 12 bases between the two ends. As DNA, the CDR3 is TGTGCCACCAGCAGGGATACAGGGCGCGGGGAGCTGTTTTTT. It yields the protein CATSRDTGRGELFF.

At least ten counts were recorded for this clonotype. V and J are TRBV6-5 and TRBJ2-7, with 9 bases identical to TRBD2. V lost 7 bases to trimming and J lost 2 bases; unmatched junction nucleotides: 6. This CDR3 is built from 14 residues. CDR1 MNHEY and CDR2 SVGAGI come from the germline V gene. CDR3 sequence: CASKQRGEAYEQYF. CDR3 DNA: TGTGCCAGCAAACAGCGGGGGGAAGCCTACGAGCAGTACTTC.

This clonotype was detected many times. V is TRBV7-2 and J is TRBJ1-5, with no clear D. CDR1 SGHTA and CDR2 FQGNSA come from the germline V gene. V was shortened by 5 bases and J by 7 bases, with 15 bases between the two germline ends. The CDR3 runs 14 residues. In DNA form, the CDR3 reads TGTGCCAGCAGCCCCCCGGGCGGGTTCCAGCCCCAGCATTTT. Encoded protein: CASSPPGGFQPQHF.

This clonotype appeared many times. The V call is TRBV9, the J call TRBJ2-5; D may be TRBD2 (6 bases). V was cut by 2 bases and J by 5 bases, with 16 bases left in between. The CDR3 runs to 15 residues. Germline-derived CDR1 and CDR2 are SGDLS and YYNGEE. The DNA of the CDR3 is TGTGCCAGCAGCGTTGGGTTGGGAGGTGAGGAGACCCAGTACTTC. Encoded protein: CASSVGLGGEETQYF.

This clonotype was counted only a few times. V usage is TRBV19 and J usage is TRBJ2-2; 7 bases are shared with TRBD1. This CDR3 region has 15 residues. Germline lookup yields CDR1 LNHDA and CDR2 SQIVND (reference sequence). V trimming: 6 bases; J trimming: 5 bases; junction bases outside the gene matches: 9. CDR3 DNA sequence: TGTGCCAGTAGCAATGAGGGGGCTAATACCGGGGAGCTGTTTTTT. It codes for CASSNEGANTGELFF.

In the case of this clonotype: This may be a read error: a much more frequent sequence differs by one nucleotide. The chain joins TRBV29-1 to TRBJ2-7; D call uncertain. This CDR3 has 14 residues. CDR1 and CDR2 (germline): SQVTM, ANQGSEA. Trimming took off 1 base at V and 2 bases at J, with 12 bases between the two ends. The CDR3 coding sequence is TGCAGCGTTGAAGGGTCCGGCCCTACCTACGAGCAGTACTTC. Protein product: CSVEGSGPTYEQYF.

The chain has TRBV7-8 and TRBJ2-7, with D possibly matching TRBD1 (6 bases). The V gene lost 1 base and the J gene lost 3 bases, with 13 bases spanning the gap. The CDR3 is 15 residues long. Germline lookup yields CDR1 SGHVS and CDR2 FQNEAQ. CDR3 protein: CASSLVQGLNYEQYF. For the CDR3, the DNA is TGTGCCAGCAGCTTAGTTCAGGGGTTAAACTACGAGCAGTACTTC. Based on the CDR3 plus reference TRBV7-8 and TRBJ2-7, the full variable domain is GAGVSQSPRYKVAKRGQDVALRCDPISGHVSLFWYQQALGQGPEFLTYFQNEAQLDKSGLPSDRFFAERPEGSVSTLKIQRTQQEDSAVYLCASSLVQGLNYEQYFGPGTRLTVT.

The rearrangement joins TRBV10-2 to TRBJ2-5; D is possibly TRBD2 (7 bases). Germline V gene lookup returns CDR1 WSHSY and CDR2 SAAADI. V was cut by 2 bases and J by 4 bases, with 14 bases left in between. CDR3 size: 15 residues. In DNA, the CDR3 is TGCGCCAGCAGTGAGGGGGGGGGCCGGAGAGAGACCCAGTACTTC. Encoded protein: CASSEGGGRRETQYF.

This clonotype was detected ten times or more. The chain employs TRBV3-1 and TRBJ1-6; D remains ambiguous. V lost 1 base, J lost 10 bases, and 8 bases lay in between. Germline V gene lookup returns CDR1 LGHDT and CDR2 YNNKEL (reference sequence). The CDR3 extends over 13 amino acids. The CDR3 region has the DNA TGTGCCAGCAGCCAAGGAGAAAGGTCACCCCTCCACTTT. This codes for CASSQGERSPLHF.

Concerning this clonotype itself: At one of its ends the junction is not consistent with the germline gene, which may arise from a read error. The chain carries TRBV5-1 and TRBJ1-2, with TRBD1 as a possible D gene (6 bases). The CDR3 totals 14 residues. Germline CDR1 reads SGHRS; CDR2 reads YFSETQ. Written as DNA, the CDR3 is TGTGCCAGCAGCCAACAGGACAGCCACTATGGCTACACCTTC. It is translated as CASSQQDSHYGYTF.

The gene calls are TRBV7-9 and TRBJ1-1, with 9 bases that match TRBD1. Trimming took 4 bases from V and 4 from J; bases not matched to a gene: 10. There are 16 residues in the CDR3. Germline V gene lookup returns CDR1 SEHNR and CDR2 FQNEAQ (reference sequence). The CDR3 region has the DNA TGTGCCAGCAGCTCCAACAGGGGGCGTTTTGGCACTGAAGCTTTCTTT. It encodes CASSSNRGRFGTEAFF.

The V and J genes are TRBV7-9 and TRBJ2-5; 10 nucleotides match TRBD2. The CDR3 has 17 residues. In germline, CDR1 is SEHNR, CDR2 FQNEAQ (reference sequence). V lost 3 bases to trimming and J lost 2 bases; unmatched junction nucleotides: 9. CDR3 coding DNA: TGTGCCAGCAGCTTTGGGGCTAGCGGGAGCAGGCAAGAGACCCAGTACTTC. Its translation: CASSFGASGSRQETQYF.

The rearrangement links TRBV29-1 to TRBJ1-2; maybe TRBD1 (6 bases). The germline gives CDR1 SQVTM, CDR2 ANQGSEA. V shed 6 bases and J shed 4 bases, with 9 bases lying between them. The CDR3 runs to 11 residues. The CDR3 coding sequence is TGCAGCGTCCAGGGGCCCTATGGCTACACCTTC. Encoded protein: CSVQGPYGYTF. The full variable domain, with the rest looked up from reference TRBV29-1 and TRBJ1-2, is SAVISQKPSRDICQRGTSLTIQCQVDSQVTMMFWYRQQPGQSLTLIATANQGSEATYESGFVIDKFPISRPNLTFSTLTVSNMSPEDSSIYLCSVQGPYGYTFGSGTRLTVV.

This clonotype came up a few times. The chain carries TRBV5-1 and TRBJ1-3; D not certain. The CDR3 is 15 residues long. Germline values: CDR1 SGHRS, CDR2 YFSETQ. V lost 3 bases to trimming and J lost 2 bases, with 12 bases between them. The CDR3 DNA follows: TGCGCCAGCAGCTATGGACTGATGCCTGGAAACACCATATATTTT. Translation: CASSYGLMPGNTIYF. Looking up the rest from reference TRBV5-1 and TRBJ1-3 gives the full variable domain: KAGVTQTPRYLIKTRGQQVTLSCSPISGHRSVSWYQQTPGQGLQFLFEYFSETQRNKGNFPGRFSGRQFSNSRSEMNVSTLELGDSALYLCASSYGLMPGNTIYFGEGSWLTVV.

CDR3 DNA: TGTGCCAGCAGTGAAAGGCGTCTTGGAAACACTGAAGCTTTCTTT. This sequence encodes CASSERRLGNTEAFF. The chain uses TRBV6-1 and TRBJ1-1; no clear D. The CDR3 contains 15 residues. V lost 2 bases to trimming and J lost 2 bases, with 12 bases between them. CDR1 and CDR2 (germline): MNHNS, SASEGT.

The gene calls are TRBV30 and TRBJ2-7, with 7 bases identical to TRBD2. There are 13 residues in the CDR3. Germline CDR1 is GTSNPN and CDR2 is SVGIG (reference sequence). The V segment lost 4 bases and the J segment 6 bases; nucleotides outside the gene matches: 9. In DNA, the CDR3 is TGTGCCTGGAACTTGGGGGGGGGGTTCGAGCAGTACTTC. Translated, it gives CAWNLGGGFEQYF.

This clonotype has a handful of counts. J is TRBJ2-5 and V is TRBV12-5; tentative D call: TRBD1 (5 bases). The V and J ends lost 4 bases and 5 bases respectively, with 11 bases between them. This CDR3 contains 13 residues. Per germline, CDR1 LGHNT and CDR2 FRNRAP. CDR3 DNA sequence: TGTGCTAGTGGTTCGGCAGGGCAGGAGACCCAGTACTTC. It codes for CASGSAGQETQYF.

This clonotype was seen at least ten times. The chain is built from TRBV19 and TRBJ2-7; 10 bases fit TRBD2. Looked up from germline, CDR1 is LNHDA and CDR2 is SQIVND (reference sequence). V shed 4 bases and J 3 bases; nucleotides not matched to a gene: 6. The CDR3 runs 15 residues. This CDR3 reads CASSTGTSVYYEQYF. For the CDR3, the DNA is TGTGCCAGTAGTACCGGGACTAGCGTTTACTACGAGCAGTACTTC.

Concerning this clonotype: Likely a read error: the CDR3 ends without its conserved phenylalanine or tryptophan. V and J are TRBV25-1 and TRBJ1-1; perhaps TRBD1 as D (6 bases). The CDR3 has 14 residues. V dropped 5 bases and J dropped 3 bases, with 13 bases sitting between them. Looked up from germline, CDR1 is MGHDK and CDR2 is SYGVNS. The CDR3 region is CASSLAGAYTEAFL. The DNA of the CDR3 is TGTGCCAGCAGTTTGGCAGGGGCGTACACTGAAGCTTTCCTT.

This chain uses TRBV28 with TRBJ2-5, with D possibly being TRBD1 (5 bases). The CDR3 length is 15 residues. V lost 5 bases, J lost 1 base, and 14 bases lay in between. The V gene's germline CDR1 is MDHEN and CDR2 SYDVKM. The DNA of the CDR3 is TGTGCCAGCAGTCCCGACAGCCAGATCCAAGAGACCCAGTACTTC. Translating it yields CASSPDSQIQETQYF. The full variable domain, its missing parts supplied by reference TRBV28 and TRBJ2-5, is DVKVTQSSRYLVKRTGEKVFLECVQDMDHENMFWYRQDPGLGLRLIYFSYDVKMKEKGDIPEGYSVSREKKERFSLILESASTNQTSMYLCASSPDSQIQETQYFGPGTRLLVL.

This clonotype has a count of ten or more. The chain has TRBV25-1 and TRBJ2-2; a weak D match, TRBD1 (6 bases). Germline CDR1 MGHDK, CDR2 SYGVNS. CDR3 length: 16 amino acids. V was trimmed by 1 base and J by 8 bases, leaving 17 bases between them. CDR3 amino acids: CASSESGGPQGGELFF. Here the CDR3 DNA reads TGTGCCAGCAGTGAATCTGGAGGCCCACAGGGAGGGGAGCTGTTTTTT.

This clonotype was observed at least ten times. The CDR3 sequence is CASSLGRGNEQYF. In nucleotides, the CDR3 is TGTGCCAGCAGCTTAGGGAGGGGAAACGAGCAGTACTTC. The V gene is TRBV7-9, the J gene TRBJ2-7; the D gene is possibly TRBD2 (6 bases). Germline assignment: CDR1 SEHNR and CDR2 FQNEAQ (reference sequence). This CDR3 comprises 13 residues. The V end was cut by 1 base, the J end by 5 bases, with 9 bases between. Variable domain in full (rest from reference TRBV7-9 and TRBJ2-7): DTGVSQNPRHKITKRGQNVTFRCDPISEHNRLYWYRQTLGQGPEFLTYFQNEAQLEKSRLLSDRFSAERPKGSFSTLEIQRTEQGDSAMYLCASSLGRGNEQYFGPGTRLTVT.

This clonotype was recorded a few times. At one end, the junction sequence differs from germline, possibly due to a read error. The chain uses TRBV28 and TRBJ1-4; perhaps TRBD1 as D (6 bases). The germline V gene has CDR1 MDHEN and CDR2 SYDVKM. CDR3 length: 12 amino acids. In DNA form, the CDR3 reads TGTGCCAGCAGTTTCTCTTTGACAGGTCTCGCTTTT. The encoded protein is CASSFSLTGLAF.

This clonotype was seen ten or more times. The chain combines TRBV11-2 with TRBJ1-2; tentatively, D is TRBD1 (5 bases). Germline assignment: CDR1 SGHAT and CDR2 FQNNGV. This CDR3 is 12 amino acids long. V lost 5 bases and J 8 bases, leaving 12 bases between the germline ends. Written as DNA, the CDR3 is TGTGCCAGCAGCGCCGGGACGGCAGGCTACACCTTC. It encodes CASSAGTAGYTF.

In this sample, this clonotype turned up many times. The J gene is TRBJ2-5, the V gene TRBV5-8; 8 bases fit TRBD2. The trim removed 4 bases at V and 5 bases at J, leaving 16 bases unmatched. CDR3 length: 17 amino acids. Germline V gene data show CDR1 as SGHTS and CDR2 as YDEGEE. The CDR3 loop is CASSPGTSRHGKETQYF. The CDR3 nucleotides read TGTGCCAGCAGCCCCGGGACTAGTCGGCACGGGAAGGAGACCCAGTACTTC. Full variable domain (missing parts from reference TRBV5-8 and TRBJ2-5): EAGVTQSPTHLIKTRGQQATLRCSPISGHTSVYWYQQALGLGLQFLLWYDEGEERNRGNFPPRFSGRQFPNYSSELNVNALELEDSALYLCASSPGTSRHGKETQYFGPGTRLLVL.

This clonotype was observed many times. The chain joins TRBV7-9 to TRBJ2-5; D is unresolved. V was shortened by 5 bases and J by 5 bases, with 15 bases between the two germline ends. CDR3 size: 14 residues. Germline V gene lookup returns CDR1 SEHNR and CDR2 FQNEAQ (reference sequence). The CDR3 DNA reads TGTGCCAGCAGCAGATTCGGAGCTCTGGAGACCCAGTACTTC. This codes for CASSRFGALETQYF. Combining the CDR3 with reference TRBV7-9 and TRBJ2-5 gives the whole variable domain DTGVSQNPRHKITKRGQNVTFRCDPISEHNRLYWYRQTLGQGPEFLTYFQNEAQLEKSRLLSDRFSAERPKGSFSTLEIQRTEQGDSAMYLCASSRFGALETQYFGPGTRLLVL.